The present entry profiles one TCR beta chain with its context. Antigen specificity is unknown. The sample originates from a study of OX40 agonist ivuxolimab in advanced cancers. Assay: immunoSEQ multiplex PCR; the TCRdb copy retains only in-frame clones and omits some. The profile shows tens of thousands of clones, roughly four fifths of them singletons. Study outcomes and limitations: There were also nonresponders showing low normalized T-cell clonal expansion. Clones of CD4+ and CD8+ blood T cells grew by week 6 at doses of 0.1 to 3.0 mg/kg. Low clonal expansion, among the lowest seen, marked partial responders at 0.1-3.0 mg/kg.

The sequence came from an adult with an advanced solid tumor such as melanoma, head and neck, liver or kidney cancer. The sample here was CD4+ or CD8+ T cells sorted from blood, taken in a trial of the OX40 agonist ivuxolimab.

CDR3 in amino acids: CASSGGLAGSSYEQYF. The CDR3 bases are TGTGCCAGCAGCGGGGGGCTAGCGGGGTCCTCCTACGAGCAGTACTTC. The J gene is TRBJ2-7, the V gene TRBV7-2, with 9 bases matching TRBD2. The CDR3 loop spans 16 amino acids. V lost 5 bases to trimming and J lost 0 bases; unmatched junction nucleotides: 8. Germline V gives CDR1 SGHTA, CDR2 FQGNSA.